A single T cell receptor (beta chain) is shown here with its context. Its target is not known. The sample belongs to a study of T cell responses to AZD1222 COVID-19 vaccine. V was trimmed by 2 bases and J by 3 bases, leaving 4 bases between them. The CDR3 is made up of 13 amino acids. Germline assignment: CDR1 KGHSH and CDR2 LQKENI. General study results and limits: Sampling captured repertoires only after the peak T cell response. Of the AZD1222 recipients, only 5 to 7 were seropositive at baseline. Spike-specific TCR breadth and depth grew following two AZD1222 doses.

The repertoire was sequenced with immunoSEQ multiplex PCR; TCRdb's copy has only in-frame clones and lacks some. The sample gives about 150,000 clones, about nine tenths of which show up once; 5.5% to 6% is in the top ten. The rearrangement uses TRBV18 and TRBJ1-4, with D unclear. This sequence was found in an adult in good health. The source was peripheral blood, collected on day 0 of MenACWY control vaccination. The CDR3 protein is CASSPGANEKLFF. The DNA for the CDR3 is TGTGCCAGCTCACCAGGGGCTAATGAAAAACTGTTTTTT.